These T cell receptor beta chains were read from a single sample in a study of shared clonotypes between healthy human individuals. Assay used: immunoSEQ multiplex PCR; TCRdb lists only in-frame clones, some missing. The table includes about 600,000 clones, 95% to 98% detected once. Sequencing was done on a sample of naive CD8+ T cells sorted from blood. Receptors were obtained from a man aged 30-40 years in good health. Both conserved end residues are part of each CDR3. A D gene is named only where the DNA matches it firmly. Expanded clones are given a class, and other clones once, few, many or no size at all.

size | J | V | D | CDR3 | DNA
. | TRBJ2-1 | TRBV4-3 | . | CASSQDRDPYNEQFF | TGCGCCAGCAGCCAAGATCGCGATCCTTACAATGAGCAGTTCTTC
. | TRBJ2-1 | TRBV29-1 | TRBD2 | CSAWPGTSGRGFDEQFF | TGCAGCGCCTGGCCCGGGACTAGCGGGAGAGGGTTCGATGAGCAGTTCTTC
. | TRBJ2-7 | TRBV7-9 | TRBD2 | CASSPPGGTTYEQYF | TGTGCCAGCAGCCCCCCCGGCGGGACTACCTACGAGCAGTACTTC
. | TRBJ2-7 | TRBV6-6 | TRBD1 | CASSRDSYEQYF | TGTGCCAGCAGTAGGGACAGCTACGAGCAGTACTTC
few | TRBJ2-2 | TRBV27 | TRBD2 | CASSPGLIRELFF | TGTGCCAGCAGCCCGGGACTAATTAGGGAGCTGTTTTTT
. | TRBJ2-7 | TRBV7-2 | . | CASSLRGDYEQYF | TGTGCCAGCAGCTTAAGGGGGGACTACGAGCAGTACTTC
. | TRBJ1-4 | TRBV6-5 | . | CASSYDGVANEKLFF | TGTGCCAGCAGTTACGATGGAGTAGCTAATGAAAAACTGTTTTTT
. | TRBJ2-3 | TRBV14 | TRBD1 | CASSLQGQGPYTDTQYF | TGTGCCAGCAGCCTACAGGGGCAGGGCCCTTACACAGATACGCAGTATTTT
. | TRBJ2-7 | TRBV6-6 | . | CASSSEVSRYEQYF | TGTGCCAGCAGTTCGGAGGTTTCGCGCTACGAGCAGTACTTC
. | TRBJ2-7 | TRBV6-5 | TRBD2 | CASSYSSGKALEQYF | TGTGCCAGCAGTTACTCTAGCGGGAAGGCCCTCGAGCAGTACTTC
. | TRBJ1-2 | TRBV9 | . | CASSSTPGLQGGSNYGYTF | TGTGCCAGCAGCTCAACCCCGGGGCTACAGGGCGGGAGTAACTATGGCTACACCTTC
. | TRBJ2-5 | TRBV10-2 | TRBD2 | CASRGTIQETQYF | TGCGCCAGCAGGGGGACTATACAAGAGACCCAGTACTTC
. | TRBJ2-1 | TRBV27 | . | CASSLSGANEQFF | TGTGCCAGCAGTTTATCAGGGGCCAATGAGCAGTTCTTC
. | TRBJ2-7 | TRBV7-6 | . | CASSLGQGNEQYF | TGTGCCAGCAGCTTAGGGCAGGGGAACGAGCAGTACTTC
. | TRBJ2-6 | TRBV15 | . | CATSSPSSGANVLTF | TGTGCCACCAGCAGCCCTAGCTCTGGGGCCAACGTCCTGACTTTC